A single sample gave rise to the 24 T cell receptor beta chains below, sequenced in a study of blood T cell repertoires in COVID-19. Measured with immunoSEQ multiplex PCR; TCRdb has only the in-frame clones, and not every one. The repertoire consists of over 130,000 clones, with about 90% occurring once and the leading ten covering about 11%. Sequencing was carried out using peripheral blood. These receptors came from an elderly woman with acute or convalescent COVID-19.

The J gene is TRBJ1-4, the V gene TRBV6-5, with D uncertain. This CDR3 is 12 amino acids long. Germline lookup yields CDR1 MNHEY and CDR2 SVGAGI. Trimming shortened V by 0 bases and J by 10 bases, and 6 bases separated the two germline ends. CDR3 sequence reads: CASSYSSGKLFF. In DNA form, the CDR3 reads TGTGCCAGCAGTTACTCGTCCGGAAAACTGTTTTTT.

For this clone: One end of the junction does not line up with germline, which may come from a read error. The chain is built from TRBV9 and TRBJ1-5, with D maybe TRBD1 (5 bases). Germline loops: CDR1 SGDLS, CDR2 YYNGEE. This CDR3 comprises 14 residues. The CDR3 nucleotides are TGTGCCCGCAGCGGGGGGGTTTCGGGGCAGCCCCAGCATTTT. It encodes CARSGGVSGQPQHF.

The chain couples TRBV18 to TRBJ1-1; TRBD1 matches 10 bases. V trimming: 3 bases; J trimming: 6 bases; junction bases outside the gene matches: 7. The germline gives CDR1 KGHSH, CDR2 LQKENI. The CDR3 is 15 amino acids. The CDR3 spells CASSPPSGTGAEAFF. In DNA form, the CDR3 reads TGTGCCAGCTCACCCCCATCAGGGACAGGGGCTGAAGCTTTCTTT.

This rearrangement joins TRBV5-1 to TRBJ1-1; D may be TRBD1 (6 bases). CDR1 is SGHRS, CDR2 YFSETQ, per germline. Trimming took 1 base from V and 0 from J, leaving 10 bases between them. The length of the CDR3 is 15 residues. CDR3 nucleotides: TGCGCCAGCAGCTTGCAGGGGCGAATGAACACTGAAGCTTTCTTT. It specifies CASSLQGRMNTEAFF.

CDR3: CASSLKNTEAFF. The CDR3 DNA is TGTGCCAGCAGCCTAAAGAACACTGAAGCTTTCTTT. This sequence joins TRBV5-6 and TRBJ1-1; unclear D gene. Trimming pared 4 bases from V and 1 base from J, leaving 5 bases between. The CDR3 totals 12 residues. CDR1 and CDR2 (germline): SGHDT, YYEEEE.

This clone was seen only a few times. The chain couples TRBV4-2 to TRBJ2-7, with TRBD1 matching over 7 bases. Trimming removed 0 bases from V and 3 bases from J; junction bases left unmatched: 2. The CDR3 loop spans 14 amino acids. Germline V lookup: CDR1 LGHNA, CDR2 YNFKEQ. CDR3 nucleotides: TGTGCCAGCAGCCAAGAGGACAGGCGCTACGAGCAGTACTTC. Amino acid sequence: CASSQEDRRYEQYF.

This clone was seen a few times. V usage is TRBV6-5 and J usage is TRBJ1-4; TRBD1 agrees at 9 bases. The germline CDR1 and CDR2 sequences are MNHEY and SVGAGI. Trimming removed 2 bases from V and 4 bases from J; junction bases left unmatched: 2. The CDR3 has 15 residues. The CDR3 DNA reads as TGTGCCAGCAGTTACAGGGGACAGGGTAATGAAAAACTGTTTTTT. Its protein product is CASSYRGQGNEKLFF.

The CDR3 nucleotides read TGTGCCAGCAGCTTGGGGACAACAAATTCACCCCTCCACTTT. This gives the protein CASSLGTTNSPLHF. V usage is TRBV7-9 and J usage is TRBJ1-6; tentatively, D is TRBD1 (6 bases). Trimming cost V 3 bases and J 7 bases, with 10 bases left between them. The V gene's germline CDR1 is SEHNR and CDR2 FQNEAQ (reference sequence). The CDR3 sequence is 14 residues long.

The chain is built from TRBV3-1 (or the pseudogene TRBV3-2) and TRBJ1-4; D possibly corresponds to TRBD1 (5 bases). The V end was cut by 1 base, the J end by 14 bases, with 11 bases between. Germline CDR1 and CDR2: LGHDT and YNNKEL (reference sequence). The CDR3 runs 12 residues. The CDR3 spells CASSQAGGYLFF. DNA of the CDR3: TGTGCCAGCAGCCAAGCCGGGGGGTATCTGTTTTTT.

The chain joins TRBV2 to TRBJ1-1; 8 bases are shared with TRBD1. Germline CDR1 and CDR2: SNHLY and FYNNEI. Unmatched junction bases numbered 9, after V lost 7 bases and J lost 8 bases. The CDR3 sequence is 13 residues long. The CDR3 loop is CASTTTGANEAFF. CDR3 sequence (DNA): TGTGCCAGCACCACGACAGGGGCTAACGAAGCTTTCTTT.

V and J are TRBV19 and TRBJ2-7, with 11 positions matching TRBD1. CDR1 LNHDA and CDR2 SQIVND come from the germline V gene (reference sequence). The CDR3 covers 15 residues. The V gene end was trimmed by 5 bases and the J gene end by 4 bases; junction bases not matched to a gene: 7. CDR3 nucleotide sequence: TGTGCCAGTAGTCTGTGGACAGGGGGCGAGTACGAGCAGTACTTC. This sequence encodes CASSLWTGGEYEQYF.

The rearrangement uses TRBV5-6 and TRBJ2-6, with D possibly matching TRBD1 (5 bases). The CDR3 loop spans 18 amino acids. Germline-derived CDR1 and CDR2 are SGHDT and YYEEEE. Between the trimmed V and J ends, which lost 4 bases and 0 bases, there was a span of 17 bases. CDR3 DNA sequence: TGTGCCAGCAGCCCGGCTGGACACCTAATCTCTGGGGCCAACGTCCTGACTTTC. Translated: CASSPAGHLISGANVLTF.

V and J are TRBV9 and TRBJ1-5, with D hard to call. This CDR3 has 15 residues. Trimming cost V 0 bases and J 0 bases, with 7 bases left between them. Germline assignment: CDR1 SGDLS and CDR2 YYNGEE. The CDR3 DNA follows: TGTGCCAGCAGCGTAGGAGGTTCTAGCAATCAGCCCCAGCATTTT. Translated: CASSVGGSSNQPQHF.

The V gene is TRBV29-1, the J gene TRBJ2-2; D not resolved. Trimming stripped 3 bases from V and 0 bases from J, with 2 bases between. Germline V gene sequence: CDR1 SQVTM, CDR2 ANQGSEA. This CDR3 is built from 12 residues. CDR3 in amino acids: CSVDTNTGELFF. The CDR3 DNA sequence: TGCAGCGTTGATACGAACACCGGGGAGCTGTTTTTT.

The V gene is TRBV19, the J gene TRBJ1-1; D uncertain. The CDR3 extends over 15 amino acids. V was cut by 1 base and J by 3 bases, with 12 bases left in between. Germline V gene lookup returns CDR1 LNHDA and CDR2 SQIVND (reference sequence). As DNA, the CDR3 is TGTGCCAGTAGTATAGGGACCGCGAGGGACACTGAAGCTTTCTTT. It yields the protein CASSIGTARDTEAFF.

This clone was detected only a few times. This chain uses TRBV5-1 with TRBJ2-5, with TRBD2 identical over 9 bases. Trimming cost V 1 base and J 0 bases; bases outside gene matches: 4. The CDR3 length is 16 residues. Germline lookup yields CDR1 SGHRS and CDR2 YFSETQ. The CDR3 protein is CASSLRPSGDQETQYF. CDR3 in DNA: TGCGCCAGCAGCTTGAGGCCTAGCGGGGACCAAGAGACCCAGTACTTC.

This rearrangement joins TRBV3-1 (or the pseudogene TRBV3-2) to TRBJ1-6; the D is unclear. The CDR3 has 16 residues. Germline V lookup: CDR1 LGHDT, CDR2 YNNKEL (reference sequence). The germline V and J ends were trimmed by 0 bases and 7 bases, with 13 bases remaining between them. The CDR3 sequence is CASSQDTRGYNSPLHF. The CDR3 DNA is TGTGCCAGCAGCCAAGATACGCGAGGGTACAATTCACCCCTCCACTTT.

The V gene is TRBV6-5, the J gene TRBJ1-1, with TRBD1 matching over 10 bases. Trimming removed 5 bases from V and 3 bases from J; junction bases left unmatched: 3. Germline V gene lookup returns CDR1 MNHEY and CDR2 SVGAGI. This CDR3 is built from 14 residues. The CDR3 loop is CASSLDRGHTEAFF. The CDR3 DNA reads as TGTGCCAGCAGTCTCGACAGGGGGCACACTGAAGCTTTCTTT.

V is TRBV7-8 and J is TRBJ2-2, with D possibly TRBD1 on 6 matching bases. Germline CDR1 SGHVS, CDR2 FQNEAQ. V dropped 1 base and J dropped 7 bases, with 7 bases sitting between them. The CDR3 is 13 amino acids. The CDR3 bases are TGTGCCAGCAGCTTAGACAGGGTCGGGGAGCTGTTTTTT. As protein: CASSLDRVGELFF.

The chain is built from TRBV6-6 and TRBJ1-1, with TRBD1 identical over 9 bases. Germline CDR1 MNHNY, CDR2 SVGAGI (reference sequence). The CDR3 is made up of 15 amino acids. Germline trimming cut 5 bases from V and 1 base from J; bases unmatched to any gene: 5. Here the CDR3 DNA reads TGTGCCAGCAGTGATCCGGGACAGGGGAACACTGAAGCTTTCTTT. This gives the protein CASSDPGQGNTEAFF.

This rearrangement joins TRBV6-6 to TRBJ1-4; 8 positions match TRBD1. Germline V lookup: CDR1 MNHNY, CDR2 SVGAGI (reference sequence). There are 14 residues in the CDR3. The ends lost 4 bases at V and 8 bases at J; junction bases unmatched: 6. In DNA form, the CDR3 reads TGTGCCAGCAGTTCACAGGGGGGTAGGGAAAAACTGTTTTTT. Protein product: CASSSQGGREKLFF.

V and J are TRBV25-1 and TRBJ1-4; 7 bases agree with TRBD1. Germline V gene data show CDR1 as MGHDK and CDR2 as SYGVNS. V gave up 3 bases and J gave up 4 bases; unmatched junction bases: 8. There are 16 residues in the CDR3. CDR3 bases: TGTGCCAGCAGTGATCCAGGGGGAAGCCGTAATGAAAAACTGTTTTTT. Translation: CASSDPGGSRNEKLFF.

With respect to this clone: The junction departs from germline at one end; a sequencing error may be responsible. The V and J genes are TRBV2 and TRBJ1-1; possible D gene TRBD1, 6 bases. The CDR3 covers 14 residues. Germline V lookup: CDR1 SNHLY, CDR2 FYNNEI. This chain's CDR3 is CASSPYMTGEKQTF. In DNA, the CDR3 is TGTGCCAGCAGCCCATATATGACAGGAGAGAAGCAGACCTTT.

The genes are TRBV5-1 and TRBJ1-4; TRBD1 is a possible D gene (5 bases). The germline V gene has CDR1 SGHRS and CDR2 YFSETQ. Trimming removed 3 bases from V and 0 bases from J, with 15 bases in between. The CDR3 is 17 amino acids. In DNA form, the CDR3 reads TGCGCCAGCAGCTCCCTCCCCATGACAGCAACTAATGAAAAACTGTTTTTT. It encodes CASSSLPMTATNEKLFF.